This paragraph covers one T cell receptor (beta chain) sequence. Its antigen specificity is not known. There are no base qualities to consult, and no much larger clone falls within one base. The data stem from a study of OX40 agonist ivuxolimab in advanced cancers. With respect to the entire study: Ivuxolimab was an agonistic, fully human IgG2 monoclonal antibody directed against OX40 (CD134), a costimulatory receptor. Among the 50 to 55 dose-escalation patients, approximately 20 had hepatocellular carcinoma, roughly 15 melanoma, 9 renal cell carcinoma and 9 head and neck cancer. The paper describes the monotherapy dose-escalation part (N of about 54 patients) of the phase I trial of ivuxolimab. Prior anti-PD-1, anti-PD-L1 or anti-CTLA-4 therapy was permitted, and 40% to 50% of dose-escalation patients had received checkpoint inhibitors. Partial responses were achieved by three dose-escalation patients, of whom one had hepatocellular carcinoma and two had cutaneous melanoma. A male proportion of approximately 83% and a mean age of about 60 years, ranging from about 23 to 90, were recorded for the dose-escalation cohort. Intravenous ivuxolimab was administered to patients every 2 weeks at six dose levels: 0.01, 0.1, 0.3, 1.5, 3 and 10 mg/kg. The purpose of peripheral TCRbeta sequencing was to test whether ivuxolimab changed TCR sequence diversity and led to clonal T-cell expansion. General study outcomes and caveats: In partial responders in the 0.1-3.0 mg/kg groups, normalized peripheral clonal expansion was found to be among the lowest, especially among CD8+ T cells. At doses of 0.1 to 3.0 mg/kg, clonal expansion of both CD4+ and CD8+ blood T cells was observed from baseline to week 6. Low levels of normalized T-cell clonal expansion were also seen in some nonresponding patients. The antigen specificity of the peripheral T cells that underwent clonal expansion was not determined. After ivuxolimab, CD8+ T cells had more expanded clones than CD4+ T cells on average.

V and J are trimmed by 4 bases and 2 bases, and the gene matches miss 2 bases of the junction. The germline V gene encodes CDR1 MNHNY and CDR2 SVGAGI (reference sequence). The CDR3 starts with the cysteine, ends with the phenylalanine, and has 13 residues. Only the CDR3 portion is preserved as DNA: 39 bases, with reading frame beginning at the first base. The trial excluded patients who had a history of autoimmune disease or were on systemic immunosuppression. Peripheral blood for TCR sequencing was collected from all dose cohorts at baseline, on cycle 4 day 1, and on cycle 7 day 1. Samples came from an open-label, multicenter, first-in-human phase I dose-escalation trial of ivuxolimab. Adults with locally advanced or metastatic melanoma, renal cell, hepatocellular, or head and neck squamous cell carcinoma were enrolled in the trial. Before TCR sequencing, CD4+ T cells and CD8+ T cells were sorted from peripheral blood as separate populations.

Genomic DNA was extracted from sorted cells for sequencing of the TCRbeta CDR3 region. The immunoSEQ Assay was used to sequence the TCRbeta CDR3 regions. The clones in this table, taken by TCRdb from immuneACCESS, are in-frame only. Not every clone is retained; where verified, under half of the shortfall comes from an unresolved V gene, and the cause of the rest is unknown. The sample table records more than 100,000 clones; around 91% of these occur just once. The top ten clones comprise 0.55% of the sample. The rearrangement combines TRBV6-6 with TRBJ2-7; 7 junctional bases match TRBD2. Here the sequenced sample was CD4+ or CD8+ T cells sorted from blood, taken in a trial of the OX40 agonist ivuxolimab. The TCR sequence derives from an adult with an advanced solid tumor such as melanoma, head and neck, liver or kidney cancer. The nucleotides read TGTGCCAGCAGTTTAGCGGGCCCCTACGAGCAGTACTTC. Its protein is CASSLAGPYEQYF.